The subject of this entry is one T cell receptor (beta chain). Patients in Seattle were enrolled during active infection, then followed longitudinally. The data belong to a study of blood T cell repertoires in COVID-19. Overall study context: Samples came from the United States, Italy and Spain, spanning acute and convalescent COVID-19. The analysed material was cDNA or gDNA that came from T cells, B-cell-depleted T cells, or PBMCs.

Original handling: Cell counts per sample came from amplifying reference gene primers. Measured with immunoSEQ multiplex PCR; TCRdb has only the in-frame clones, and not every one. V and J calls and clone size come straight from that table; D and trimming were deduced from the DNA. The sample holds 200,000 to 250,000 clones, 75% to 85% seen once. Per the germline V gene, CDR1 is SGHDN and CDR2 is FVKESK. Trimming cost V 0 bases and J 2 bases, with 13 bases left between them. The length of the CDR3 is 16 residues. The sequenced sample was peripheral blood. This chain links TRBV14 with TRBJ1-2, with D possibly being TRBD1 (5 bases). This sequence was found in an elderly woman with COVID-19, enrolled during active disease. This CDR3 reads CASSQELGQANYGYTF. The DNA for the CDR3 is TGTGCCAGCAGCCAAGAACTGGGGCAGGCGAACTATGGCTACACCTTC. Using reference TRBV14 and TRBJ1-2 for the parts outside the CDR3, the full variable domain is EAGVTQFPSHSVIEKGQTVTLRCDPISGHDNLYWYRRVMGKEIKFLLHFVKESKQDESGMPNNRFLAERTGGTYSTLKVQPAELEDSGVYFCASSQELGQANYGYTFGSGTRLTVV.